A single sample is the source of the 20 T cell receptor beta chains below, sequenced in a study of T cell responses to AZD1222 COVID-19 vaccine (dated by TCRdb to about 2021). The time point label here, explained by the study, means: baseline before first vaccination. The library was made by the immunoSEQ multiplex PCR assay. Held by TCRdb, this immuneACCESS table contains in-frame sequences only and omits some clones. Under half of the omission traces to an unresolved V gene where checked; the cause of the rest is unknown. In all, the sample holds 200,000 or so clones, and 90% to 95% of those were seen once. Roughly 9.2% of the sample is in the top ten clones. The input for sequencing was peripheral blood, taken on day 0 of AZD1222 vaccination. The receptors shown here come from an adult in good health.

This sequence joins TRBV29-1 and TRBJ2-3, with D perhaps matching TRBD2 (7 bases). Looked up from germline, CDR1 is SQVTM and CDR2 is ANQGSEA. Trimming removed 6 bases at V and 1 base at J, with 11 bases between. CDR3 size: 13 residues. The chain's CDR3 is CSVRGGGTDTQYF. CDR3 sequence (DNA): TGCAGCGTCAGGGGAGGGGGCACAGATACGCAGTATTTT.

Only one count was recorded for this clone. This chain links TRBV24-1 with TRBJ2-1; 11 bases align to TRBD2. The CDR3 sequence is 16 residues long. V shed 3 bases, J shed 5 bases, and the junction held 5 bases outside the gene matches. Germline V CDR1 and CDR2: KGHDR, SFDVKD. CDR3 in amino acids: CATSDPGTSGNNEQFF. CDR3 nucleotides: TGTGCCACCAGTGATCCCGGGACTAGCGGTAACAATGAGCAGTTCTTC.

The chain recombines TRBV18 with TRBJ2-1; 8 positions match TRBD1. The CDR3 is 15 residues long. Germline assignment: CDR1 KGHSH and CDR2 LQKENI. J was trimmed by 9 bases and V by 3 bases; bases with no gene match: 10. In DNA, the CDR3 is TGTGCCAGCTCACCCGCGACAGGGGATCTGGGTGAGCAGTTCTTC. This translates into CASSPATGDLGEQFF.

This chain links TRBV3-1 (or the pseudogene TRBV3-2) with TRBJ1-1; no definite D call. CDR1 is LGHDT and CDR2 is YNNKEL in the germline V gene (reference sequence). V gave up 4 bases and J gave up 1 base, with 4 bases separating them. CDR3 length: 12 amino acids. CDR3 DNA: TGTGCCAGCAGCCGGGCGAACACTGAAGCTTTCTTT. This translates into CASSRANTEAFF.

This chain links TRBV9 with TRBJ2-1; TRBD1 matches 11 bases. After removal of 3 bases from V and 7 bases from J, the junction contained 18 bases not matched to a gene. CDR3 length: 19 residues. Germline CDR1 is SGDLS and CDR2 is YYNGEE. In DNA form, the CDR3 reads TGTGCCAGCAGCGCGGACAGGGGGCTTGCGGGAGGCGGTAGGAATGAGCAGTTCTTC. Protein product: CASSADRGLAGGGRNEQFF.

This clone was detected a few times. The CDR3 sequence: CSVAPRDLYGYTF. The CDR3 DNA reads TGCAGCGTTGCTCCACGGGACCTCTATGGCTACACCTTC. The V and J genes are TRBV29-1 and TRBJ1-2; D perhaps matches TRBD1 (5 bases). This CDR3 comprises 13 residues. Germline CDR1 is SQVTM and CDR2 is ANQGSEA. Trimming removed 4 bases at V and 4 bases at J, with 13 bases between.

The V and J genes are TRBV5-1 and TRBJ1-3, with 10 bases aligning to TRBD1. The CDR3 is 15 amino acids. Looked up from germline, CDR1 is SGHRS and CDR2 is YFSETQ. Trimming cost V 0 bases and J 3 bases; bases outside gene matches: 0. CDR3 in amino acids: CASSLGDRGGNTIYF. CDR3 sequence (DNA): TGCGCCAGCAGCTTGGGGGACAGGGGTGGAAACACCATATATTTT.

This rearrangement joins TRBV3-1 (or the pseudogene TRBV3-2) to TRBJ2-3; D is undetermined. CDR1 and CDR2 from the germline V gene are LGHDT and YNNKEL (reference sequence). With 0 bases removed from V and 1 base from J, the gap between germline ends came to 8 bases. This CDR3 contains 15 residues. In DNA, the CDR3 is TGTGCCAGCAGCCAAGATTTGACGGGCACAGATACGCAGTATTTT. It specifies CASSQDLTGTDTQYF.

The V and J genes are TRBV24-1 and TRBJ1-4, with D perhaps TRBD1 (6 bases). Germline CDR1 and CDR2: KGHDR and SFDVKD. There are 15 residues in the CDR3. Trimming took off 3 bases at V and 8 bases at J, with 15 bases between the two ends. In nucleotides, the CDR3 is TGTGCCACCAGTGATACCAGGGGCCCCGAGGAAAAACTGTTTTTT. Translating gives CATSDTRGPEEKLFF.

This clone has a single count. The chain uses TRBV6-4 and TRBJ1-1; D call uncertain. CDR3 size: 17 residues. Between the trimmed V and J ends, which lost 2 bases and 4 bases, there was a span of 20 bases. Germline CDR1 is MRHNA and CDR2 is SNTAGT. In DNA, the CDR3 is TGTGCCAGCAGTGACCAAACTGACCACGTCTTGGCCACTGAAGCTTTCTTT. Translated, it gives CASSDQTDHVLATEAFF.

This clone was picked up a small number of times. V is TRBV25-1 and J is TRBJ1-2, with 8 positions matching TRBD1. The germline CDR1 and CDR2 sequences are MGHDK and SYGVNS. Unmatched junction bases numbered 8, after V lost 3 bases and J lost 8 bases. The CDR3 has 14 amino acids. The CDR3 loop reads CASSEISQGEGYTF. CDR3 bases: TGTGCCAGCAGTGAGATTTCACAGGGGGAGGGCTACACCTTC.

CDR3 in DNA: TGCGCCAGCAGCCAAGATGAATTCTCCGAGCAGTACTTC. This codes for CASSQDEFSEQYF. V is TRBV4-1 and J is TRBJ2-7; no definite D call. The CDR3 is 13 amino acids. Trimming removed 0 bases at V and 6 bases at J, with 9 bases between. Per the germline V gene, CDR1 is MGHRA and CDR2 is YSYEKL.

The V call is TRBV5-4, the J call TRBJ2-7; 9 nucleotides line up with TRBD1. There are 15 residues in the CDR3. After removal of 4 bases from V and 3 bases from J, the junction contained 8 bases not matched to a gene. CDR1 and CDR2 from the germline V gene are SGHNT and YYREEE (reference sequence). The CDR3 region is CASSNPGTGFYEQYF. DNA for the CDR3: TGTGCCAGCAGCAACCCCGGGACAGGGTTCTACGAGCAGTACTTC.

The CDR3 DNA is TGTGCCAGCAGCTTAGATCGGGGCAGCTTCCACGAGCAGTACTTC. Its protein product is CASSLDRGSFHEQYF. V usage is TRBV11-2 and J usage is TRBJ2-7, with D perhaps given as TRBD1 or TRBD2 (5 bases each). The CDR3 covers 15 residues. V lost 0 bases and J lost 5, with 14 bases in between. Germline loops: CDR1 SGHAT, CDR2 FQNNGV.

This rearrangement joins TRBV4-1 to TRBJ2-3, with D possibly being TRBD2 (6 bases). V lost 1 base and J lost 8, with 13 bases in between. The CDR3 contains 14 residues. CDR1 and CDR2 (germline): MGHRA, YSYEKL. In DNA form, the CDR3 reads TGCGCCAGCAGCCAAGGGGACTTAGATTTTACGCAGTATTTT. Protein product: CASSQGDLDFTQYF.

The CDR3 region has the DNA TGTGCCAGCAGCGCCGGGACTTCAACGTCGGATGAGCAGTTCTTC. It specifies CASSAGTSTSDEQFF. This sequence joins TRBV3-1 (or the pseudogene TRBV3-2) and TRBJ2-1, with D maybe TRBD2 (6 bases). Germline lookup yields CDR1 LGHDT and CDR2 YNNKEL (reference sequence). The CDR3 runs to 15 residues. V was pared by 5 bases and J by 8 bases, with 19 bases between.

The V gene is TRBV28, the J gene TRBJ2-3; unclear D gene. The CDR3 consists of 12 residues. Germline CDR1 and CDR2: MDHEN and SYDVKM. V was trimmed by 4 bases and J by 6 bases, leaving 8 bases between them. The DNA of the CDR3 is TGTGCCAGCAGTTGGCGCCCGGATACGCAGTATTTT. Translating it yields CASSWRPDTQYF.

This chain uses TRBV28 with TRBJ2-7, with 7 bases matching TRBD1. The CDR3 extends over 16 amino acids. Per germline, CDR1 MDHEN and CDR2 SYDVKM. The J segment lost 2 bases and the V segment lost 2 bases, leaving 9 bases of the junction unmatched. As DNA, the CDR3 is TGTGCCAGCAGTTTAAGGGGGACAGTTATCGCCTACGAGCAGTACTTC. Amino acid sequence: CASSLRGTVIAYEQYF.

The chain combines TRBV7-2 with TRBJ1-5; 10 nucleotides align to TRBD1. After removal of 3 bases from V and 4 bases from J, the junction contained 3 bases not matched to a gene. There are 15 residues in the CDR3. CDR1 is SGHTA, CDR2 FQGNSA, per germline. The CDR3 DNA is TGTGCCAGCAGCTTTGACAGGGGGCTAAATCAGCCCCAGCATTTT. Protein: CASSFDRGLNQPQHF.

V and J are TRBV28 and TRBJ2-7; the D is unclear. Germline V lookup: CDR1 MDHEN, CDR2 SYDVKM. The ends were cut back, 4 bases at V and 3 bases at J, with 4 bases in the middle. The CDR3 sequence is 11 residues long. CDR3 sequence (DNA): TGTGCCAGCAGTTATAACTACGAGCAGTACTTC. It translates to CASSYNYEQYF.